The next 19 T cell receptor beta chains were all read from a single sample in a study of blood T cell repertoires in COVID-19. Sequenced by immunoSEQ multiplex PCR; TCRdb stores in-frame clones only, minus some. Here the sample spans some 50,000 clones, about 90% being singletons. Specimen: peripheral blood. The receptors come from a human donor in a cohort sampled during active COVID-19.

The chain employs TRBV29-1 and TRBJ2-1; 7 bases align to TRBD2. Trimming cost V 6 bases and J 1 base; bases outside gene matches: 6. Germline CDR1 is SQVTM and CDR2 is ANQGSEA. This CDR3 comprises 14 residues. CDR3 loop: CSVAAGRSYNEQFF. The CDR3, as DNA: TGCAGCGTGGCAGCGGGAAGGTCCTACAATGAGCAGTTCTTC.

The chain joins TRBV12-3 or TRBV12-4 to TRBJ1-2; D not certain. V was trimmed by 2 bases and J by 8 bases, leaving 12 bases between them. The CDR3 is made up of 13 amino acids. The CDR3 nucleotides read TGTGCCAGCAGTTTACGGCTAGGTCGCGGCTACACCTTC. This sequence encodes CASSLRLGRGYTF.

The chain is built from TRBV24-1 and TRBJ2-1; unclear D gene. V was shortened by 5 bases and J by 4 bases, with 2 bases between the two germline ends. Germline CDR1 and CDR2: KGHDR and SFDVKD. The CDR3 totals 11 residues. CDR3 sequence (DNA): TGTGCCACCAGTGCTTACAATGAGCAGTTCTTC. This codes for CATSAYNEQFF.

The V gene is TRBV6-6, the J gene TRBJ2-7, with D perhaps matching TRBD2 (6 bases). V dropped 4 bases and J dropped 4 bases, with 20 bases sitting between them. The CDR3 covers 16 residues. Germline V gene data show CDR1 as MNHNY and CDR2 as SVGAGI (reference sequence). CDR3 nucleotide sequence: TGTGCCAGCAGTTCTCGAGGTGGGGCAGCGGGTTACGAGCAGTACTTC. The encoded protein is CASSSRGGAAGYEQYF.

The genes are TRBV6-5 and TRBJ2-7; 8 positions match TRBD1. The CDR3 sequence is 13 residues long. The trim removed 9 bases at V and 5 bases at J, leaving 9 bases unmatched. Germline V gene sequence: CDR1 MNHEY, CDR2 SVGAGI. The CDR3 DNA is TGTGCCAGTATAGGACAGGGTAGGAACGAGCAGTACTTC. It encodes CASIGQGRNEQYF.

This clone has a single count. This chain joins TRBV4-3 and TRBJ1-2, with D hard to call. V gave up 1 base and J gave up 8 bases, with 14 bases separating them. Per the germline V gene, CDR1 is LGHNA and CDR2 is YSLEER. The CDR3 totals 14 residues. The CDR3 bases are TGCGCCAGCAGCCAAGTTCAGGAAGCGGCGGGCTACACCTTC. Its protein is CASSQVQEAAGYTF.

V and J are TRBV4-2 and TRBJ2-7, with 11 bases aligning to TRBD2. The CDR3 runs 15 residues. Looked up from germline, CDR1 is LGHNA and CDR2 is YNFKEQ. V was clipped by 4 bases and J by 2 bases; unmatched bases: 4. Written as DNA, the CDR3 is TGTGCCAGCAGCCCTACTAGCGGGGGCGCCTACGAGCAGTACTTC. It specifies CASSPTSGGAYEQYF.

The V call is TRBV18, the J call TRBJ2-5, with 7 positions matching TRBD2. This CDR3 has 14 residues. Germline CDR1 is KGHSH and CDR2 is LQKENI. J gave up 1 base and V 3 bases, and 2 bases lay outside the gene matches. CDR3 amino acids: CASSPGLSQETQYF. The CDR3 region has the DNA TGTGCCAGCTCACCGGGACTATCCCAAGAGACCCAGTACTTC.

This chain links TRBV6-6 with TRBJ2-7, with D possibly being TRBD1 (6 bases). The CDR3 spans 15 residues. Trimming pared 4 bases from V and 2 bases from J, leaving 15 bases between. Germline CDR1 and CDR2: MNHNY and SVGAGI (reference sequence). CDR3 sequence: CASSSGTGTTYEQYF. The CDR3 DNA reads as TGTGCCAGCAGTTCGGGAACCGGGACAACCTACGAGCAGTACTTC.

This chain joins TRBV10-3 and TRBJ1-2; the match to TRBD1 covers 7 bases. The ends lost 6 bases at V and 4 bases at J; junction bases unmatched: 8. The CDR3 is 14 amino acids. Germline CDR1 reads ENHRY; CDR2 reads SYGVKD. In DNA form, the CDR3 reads TGTGCCATCAGGGAGACAGGGATCAGCTATGGCTACACCTTC. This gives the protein CAIRETGISYGYTF.

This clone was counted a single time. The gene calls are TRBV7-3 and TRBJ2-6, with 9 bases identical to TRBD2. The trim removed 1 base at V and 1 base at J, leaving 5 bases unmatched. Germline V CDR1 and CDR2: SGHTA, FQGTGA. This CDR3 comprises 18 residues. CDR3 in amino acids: CASSLIGTSRSGANVLTF. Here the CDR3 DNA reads TGTGCCAGCAGCTTAATAGGGACTAGCCGATCTGGGGCCAACGTCCTGACTTTC.

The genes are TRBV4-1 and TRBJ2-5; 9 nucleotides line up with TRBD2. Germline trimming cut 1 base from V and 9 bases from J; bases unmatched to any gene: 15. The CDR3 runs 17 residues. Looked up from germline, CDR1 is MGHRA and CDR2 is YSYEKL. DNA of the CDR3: TGCGCCAGCAGCCAAGTTCTAGCGGGGCGCTCATGGGGGGCCCAGTACTTC. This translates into CASSQVLAGRSWGAQYF.

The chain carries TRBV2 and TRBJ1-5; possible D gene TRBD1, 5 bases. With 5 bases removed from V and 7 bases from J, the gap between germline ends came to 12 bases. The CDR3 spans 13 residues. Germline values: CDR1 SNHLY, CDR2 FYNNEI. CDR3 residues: CASSLGRGQPQHF. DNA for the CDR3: TGTGCCAGCAGTCTCGGTCGGGGGCAGCCCCAGCATTTT.

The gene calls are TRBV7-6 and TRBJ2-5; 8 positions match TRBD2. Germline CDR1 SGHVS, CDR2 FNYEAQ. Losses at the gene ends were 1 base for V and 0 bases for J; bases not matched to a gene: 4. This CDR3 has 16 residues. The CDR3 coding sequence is TGTGCCAGCAGCTTAGTTGGCGGGGGGTACCAAGAGACCCAGTACTTC. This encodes CASSLVGGGYQETQYF. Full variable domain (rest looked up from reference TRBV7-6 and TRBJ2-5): GAGVSQSPRYKVTKRGQDVALRCDPISGHVSLYWYRQALGQGPEFLTYFNYEAQQDKSGLPNDRFSAERPEGSISTLTIQRTEQRDSAMYRCASSLVGGGYQETQYFGPGTRLLVL.

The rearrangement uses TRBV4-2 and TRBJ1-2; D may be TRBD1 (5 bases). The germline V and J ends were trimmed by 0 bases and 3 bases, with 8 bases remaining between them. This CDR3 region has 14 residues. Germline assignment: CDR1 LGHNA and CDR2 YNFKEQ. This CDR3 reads CASSQDGADYGYTF. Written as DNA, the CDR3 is TGTGCCAGCAGCCAAGATGGGGCCGACTATGGCTACACCTTC.

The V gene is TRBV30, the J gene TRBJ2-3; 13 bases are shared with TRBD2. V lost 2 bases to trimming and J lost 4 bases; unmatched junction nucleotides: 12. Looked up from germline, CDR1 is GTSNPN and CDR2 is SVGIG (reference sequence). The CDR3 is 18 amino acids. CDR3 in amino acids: CAWSPRTSGRGLADTQYF. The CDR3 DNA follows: TGTGCCTGGAGTCCCCGGACTAGCGGGAGAGGGTTGGCAGATACGCAGTATTTT.

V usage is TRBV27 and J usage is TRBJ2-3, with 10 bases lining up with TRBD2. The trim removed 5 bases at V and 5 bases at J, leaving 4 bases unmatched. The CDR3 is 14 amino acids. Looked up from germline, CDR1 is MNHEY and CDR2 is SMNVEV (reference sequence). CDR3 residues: CASSAGTSVDTQYF. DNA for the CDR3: TGTGCCAGCAGTGCCGGGACTAGCGTAGATACGCAGTATTTT.

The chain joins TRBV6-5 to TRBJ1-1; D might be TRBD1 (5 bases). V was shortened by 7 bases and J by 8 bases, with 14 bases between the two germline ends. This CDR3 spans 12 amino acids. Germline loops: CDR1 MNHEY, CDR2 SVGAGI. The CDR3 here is CASMIGHREAFF. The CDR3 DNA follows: TGTGCCAGCATGATCGGACACCGGGAAGCTTTCTTT.

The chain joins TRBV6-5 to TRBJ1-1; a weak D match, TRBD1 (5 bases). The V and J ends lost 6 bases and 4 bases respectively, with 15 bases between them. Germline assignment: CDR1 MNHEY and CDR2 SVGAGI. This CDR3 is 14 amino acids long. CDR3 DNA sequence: TGTGCCAGCAGGCCGCAGGGTAAGCCCACTGAAGCTTTCTTT. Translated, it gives CASRPQGKPTEAFF.